This T cell receptor (beta chain) was profiled in a study of blood T cell repertoires in COVID-19. Sequencing used immunoSEQ multiplex PCR; TCRdb keeps in-frame clones, though not all of them. The profile shows approximately 190,000 clones, around 84% of them singletons. With V trimmed by 2 bases and J by 4 bases, 8 bases remained unmatched. This CDR3 spans 16 amino acids. The germline V gene has CDR1 SGDLS and CDR2 YYNGEE. The chain combines TRBV9 with TRBJ2-3; TRBD2 matches 9 bases. The sequencing sample was made of PBMCs or T cells enriched from blood (not recorded which). The receptor was derived from a woman in her twenties or thirties who had been exposed to COVID-19. CDR3 in amino acids: CASSVKTSGSPDTQYF. CDR3 nucleotide sequence: TGTGCCAGCAGCGTGAAGACTAGCGGTTCTCCAGATACGCAGTATTTT. Using reference TRBV9 and TRBJ2-3 for the parts outside the CDR3, the full variable domain is DSGVTQTPKHLITATGQRVTLRCSPRSGDLSVYWYQQSLDQGLQFLIQYYNGEERAKGNILERFSAQQFPDLHSELNLSSLELGDSALYFCASSVKTSGSPDTQYFGPGTRLTVL.